This T cell receptor (beta chain) was recovered during a study of OX40 agonist ivuxolimab in advanced cancers. Sequencing was performed with immunoSEQ multiplex PCR; in TCRdb, only in-frame clones are kept and a portion is missing. The repertoire consists of 80,000 to 100,000 clones, with 80% to 90% occurring once and the leading ten covering approximately 0.3%. This material consisted of CD4+ or CD8+ T cells sorted from blood, taken in a trial of the OX40 agonist ivuxolimab. The sequence was obtained from an adult with an advanced solid tumor such as melanoma, head and neck, liver or kidney cancer.

Here the CDR3 reads CASGGQSNQPQHF. CDR3 DNA: TGTGCCAGCGGCGGGCAAAGCAATCAGCCCCAGCATTTT. The chain uses TRBV7-2 and TRBJ1-5; D not certain. V lost 8 bases and J lost 1, with 9 bases in between. The CDR3 covers 13 residues. Germline lookup yields CDR1 SGHTA and CDR2 FQGNSA. Filled out from reference TRBV7-2 and TRBJ1-5, the complete variable domain reads GAGVSQSPSNKVTEKGKDVELRCDPISGHTALYWYRQSLGQGLEFLIYFQGNSAPDKSGLPSDRFSAERTGGSVSTLTIQRTQQEDSAVYLCASGGQSNQPQHFGDGTRLSIL.